The 17 T cell receptor beta chains in this list originate from one sample, sequenced in a study of T-cell memory formation after mild COVID-19. From the 5' RACE reads, TCRdb called clonotypes with MiXCR, one entry per CDR3 protein. The data hold around 100,000 distinct CDR3 sequences, with roughly 20% observed a single time. The sample taken for sequencing was PBMCs or a T cell subset sorted from them (not recorded which). Receptors originate from a young man who had mild COVID-19 (a few samples of this study predate the infection). Cell type and time point are not known.

The chain has TRBV4-1 and TRBJ2-1, with TRBD1 matching over 9 bases. The V gene's germline CDR1 is MGHRA and CDR2 YSYEKL. The V gene end was trimmed by 3 bases and the J gene end by 5 bases; junction bases not matched to a gene: 17. This CDR3 is built from 19 residues. CDR3 loop: CASSHGALGGTGPNNEQFF. CDR3 coding DNA: TGCGCCAGCAGCCACGGGGCCCTTGGCGGGACAGGGCCCAACAATGAGCAGTTCTTC.

Details on this clonotype: At one end the junction does not follow the germline gene, possibly because of a read error. The chain uses TRBV4-3 and TRBJ2-7; 10 bases match TRBD1. The germline gives CDR1 LGHNA, CDR2 YSLEER. The length of the CDR3 is 15 residues. In DNA, the CDR3 is TGCGCCAGCAGCCTAGGGGACAGGGGCGGGTACGAGCAGTGCTTC. This codes for CASSLGDRGGYEQCF.

This clonotype has more than one count but fewer than ten. The chain has TRBV6-1 and TRBJ2-2; TRBD2 matches at 10 bases. This CDR3 comprises 16 residues. V lost 7 bases and J lost 4; bases outside the gene matches: 9. The germline CDR1 and CDR2 sequences are MNHNS and SASEGT. The CDR3 bases are TGTGCCAGCAACCCCCGGAGCGGGGGGGGCACCGGGGAGCTGTTTTTT. Protein: CASNPRSGGGTGELFF.

In its sample, this clonotype was seen many times. The gene calls are TRBV7-6 and TRBJ2-3, with D perhaps TRBD1 (6 bases). Germline V gene lookup returns CDR1 SGHVS and CDR2 FNYEAQ. V lost 0 bases to trimming and J lost 3 bases, with 13 bases between them. The CDR3 runs 16 residues. This chain's CDR3 is CASSLAWGRSTDTQYF. In DNA form, the CDR3 reads TGTGCCAGCAGCTTAGCATGGGGGCGAAGTACAGATACGCAGTATTTT.

V and J are TRBV9 and TRBJ2-3, with 7 positions matching TRBD1. Per the germline V gene, CDR1 is SGDLS and CDR2 is YYNGEE. This CDR3 region has 14 residues. J was trimmed by 4 bases and V by 4 bases; bases with no gene match: 6. The CDR3 coding sequence is TGTGCCAGCAGCCCCTGGCAGGGGGCAGATACGCAGTATTTT. Amino acids: CASSPWQGADTQYF.

The chain has TRBV15 and TRBJ2-7; D gene uncertain. CDR3 length equals 13 residues. Per the germline V gene, CDR1 is LNHNV and CDR2 is YYDKDF (reference sequence). The V and J ends lost 5 bases and 5 bases respectively, with 13 bases between them. CDR3 in amino acids: CATSGRSLNEQYF. In DNA form, the CDR3 reads TGTGCCACCAGCGGTCGGTCTCTCAACGAGCAGTACTTC.

The table lists this clonotype with a few counts. V gene TRBV7-6 combines with J gene TRBJ2-1; D is possibly TRBD2 (5 bases). V was cut by 1 base and J by 0 bases, with 13 bases left in between. The germline V gene encodes CDR1 SGHVS and CDR2 FNYEAQ. The CDR3 runs 17 residues. CDR3 amino acids: CASSLEGLGSSYNEQFF. Written as DNA, the CDR3 is TGTGCCAGCAGCTTAGAAGGTCTGGGGAGCTCCTACAATGAGCAGTTCTTC.

This chain connects TRBV7-3 to TRBJ2-1, with 9 bases fitting TRBD1. This CDR3 has 15 residues. With V trimmed by 4 bases and J by 1 base, 2 bases remained unmatched. Germline-derived CDR1 and CDR2 are SGHTA and FQGTGA. The CDR3 region has the DNA TGTGCCAGCAGCTGGGACAGGGTGTCCTACAATGAGCAGTTCTTC. This translates into CASSWDRVSYNEQFF.

The chain employs TRBV5-1 and TRBJ2-3; 9 nucleotides match TRBD1. J lost 3 bases, V lost 0 bases, and 5 bases had no gene match. The CDR3 totals 16 residues. Germline V CDR1 and CDR2: SGHRS, YFSETQ. The DNA of the CDR3 is TGCGCCAGCAGCTTGGAGTGGGGACAGGGAACAGATACGCAGTATTTT. Amino acid sequence: CASSLEWGQGTDTQYF.

The chain joins TRBV4-1 to TRBJ1-2, with no clear D. CDR3 length: 17 amino acids. CDR1 is MGHRA, CDR2 YSYEKL, per germline. Trimming removed 0 bases at V and 5 bases at J, with 19 bases between. The CDR3 here is CASSQEADPLASYGYTF. The CDR3 DNA follows: TGCGCCAGCAGCCAAGAAGCAGATCCGCTAGCCTCGTATGGCTACACCTTC.

This sequence joins TRBV29-1 and TRBJ2-2; TRBD1 agrees at 9 bases. The germline CDR1 and CDR2 sequences are SQVTM and ANQGSEA. This CDR3 has 15 residues. The ends lost 5 bases at V and 4 bases at J; junction bases unmatched: 8. CDR3 region: CSVTPGQGSTGELFF. The CDR3 DNA follows: TGCAGCGTTACCCCCGGACAGGGGAGCACCGGGGAGCTGTTTTTT.

The chain links TRBV6-2 or TRBV6-3 to TRBJ2-3, with D perhaps TRBD1 (5 bases). Germline V gene data show CDR1 as MNHEY and CDR2 as SVGEGT. The V end lost 5 bases, the J end lost 3 bases, and 9 bases lay between the germline ends. This CDR3 spans 13 amino acids. The CDR3 coding sequence is TGTGCCAGCAGTAAAGGACAAACAGATACGCAGTATTTT. Its translation: CASSKGQTDTQYF.

In its sample, this clonotype was seen a few times. For the CDR3, the DNA is TGTGCCACGCTGGTCGGCACTGAAGCTTTCTTT. Amino acid sequence: CATLVGTEAFF. The chain couples TRBV25-1 to TRBJ1-1; D is uncertain. Germline assignment: CDR1 MGHDK and CDR2 SYGVNS. The V and J ends lost 10 bases and 4 bases respectively, with 10 bases between them. The CDR3 contains 11 residues. Filled out from reference TRBV25-1 and TRBJ1-1, the complete variable domain reads EADIYQTPRYLVIGTGKKITLECSQTMGHDKMYWYQQDPGMELHLIHYSYGVNSTEKGDLSSESTVSRIRTEHFPLTLESARPSHTSQYLCATLVGTEAFFGQGTRLTVV.

The chain recombines TRBV5-1 with TRBJ1-6, with 9 positions matching TRBD1. Germline values: CDR1 SGHRS, CDR2 YFSETQ. The CDR3 runs 14 residues. Losses at the gene ends were 4 bases for V and 7 bases for J; bases not matched to a gene: 3. CDR3 sequence: CASSAGTGNSPLHF. The CDR3 nucleotides read TGCGCCAGCAGCGCAGGGACAGGGAATTCACCCCTCCACTTT.

A few counts support this clonotype. This rearrangement joins TRBV20-1 to TRBJ2-3; TRBD2 aligns across 14 bases. CDR1 is DFQATT and CDR2 is SNEGSKA in the germline V gene (reference sequence). The CDR3 contains 15 residues. With 6 bases clipped from V and 1 base from J, the junction kept 3 bases outside the gene matches. CDR3 sequence reads: CSAGGLAGGTDTQYF. For the CDR3, the DNA is TGCAGTGCAGGGGGACTAGCGGGGGGCACAGATACGCAGTATTTT.

This clonotype was picked up a small number of times. The gene calls are TRBV6-5 and TRBJ2-5; D is undetermined. CDR3 length equals 15 residues. The V end lost 0 bases, the J end lost 5 bases, and 13 bases lay between the germline ends. Germline V CDR1 and CDR2: MNHEY, SVGAGI. The CDR3 loop reads CASSYSHGVAETQYF. DNA for the CDR3: TGTGCCAGCAGTTACTCGCATGGGGTTGCGGAGACCCAGTACTTC.

V usage is TRBV5-1 and J usage is TRBJ1-2; possibly TRBD1 for D (5 bases). V was clipped by 2 bases and J by 8 bases, with 13 bases between them. CDR1 and CDR2 (germline): SGHRS, YFSETQ. CDR3 length equals 13 residues. CDR3 in amino acids: CASSFGTRWGYTF. Written as DNA, the CDR3 is TGCGCCAGCAGCTTTGGGACTCGCTGGGGCTACACCTTC.